Shown below are 3 T cell receptor beta chains from a single sample sequenced in a study of CD8 T cells in ankylosing spondylitis. TCRdb passed the 5' RACE reads through MiXCR, listing each CDR3 protein once. The profile shows tens of thousands of distinct CDR3 sequences, around 27% of them singletons. Input material: blood, either unsorted or a sorted T cell fraction (not recorded which). Receptor source: a male donor with ankylosing spondylitis or in good health (not recorded which).

The CDR3 DNA follows: TGCGCCAGCAGCTTGGGACTAGCGGGCCCCGTCGGGGAGCTGTTTTTT. It translates to CASSLGLAGPVGELFF. The rearrangement joins TRBV5-1 to TRBJ2-2; 10 bases agree with TRBD2. J lost 7 bases, V lost 0 bases, and 6 bases had no gene match. CDR1 and CDR2 from the germline V gene are SGHRS and YFSETQ. This CDR3 is built from 16 residues.

This chain uses TRBV18 with TRBJ2-3; D possibly matches TRBD1 or TRBD2 (6 bases each). The length of the CDR3 is 16 residues. Germline CDR1 is KGHSH and CDR2 is LQKENI. Trimming cost V 2 bases and J 3 bases, with 15 bases left between them. The CDR3 protein is CASSPLVRGRTDTQYF. CDR3 DNA: TGTGCCAGCTCACCATTAGTCCGGGGGCGGACAGATACGCAGTATTTT. Together with reference TRBV18 and TRBJ2-3, the CDR3 gives the full variable domain: NAGVMQNPRHLVRRRGQEARLRCSPMKGHSHVYWYRQLPEEGLKFMVYLQKENIIDESGMPKERFSAEFPKEGPSILRIQQVVRGDSAAYFCASSPLVRGRTDTQYFGPGTRLTVL.

This clonotype appeared a few times. This chain links TRBV19 with TRBJ2-5; the D is unclear. CDR1 and CDR2 from the germline V gene are LNHDA and SQIVND (reference sequence). The germline V and J ends were trimmed by 8 bases and 2 bases, with 15 bases remaining between them. The CDR3 sequence is 14 residues long. The CDR3 DNA sequence: TGTGCCAGTTCTAAGAACAGTATGCAAGAGACCCAGTACTTC. Residues: CASSKNSMQETQYF.